This T cell receptor beta chain was sequenced for a study of blood T cell repertoires in COVID-19. Participant age was about 18 to 100 years, and participants resided in about two dozen US areas. This clone was observed once. Source study methods: Reference gene primers were amplified, and this amplification served to estimate nucleated cell counts. TCRdb's copy holds only in-frame clones and misses some; the assay was immunoSEQ multiplex PCR. Clone size and V and J calls were adopted from that table, with D and trimming inferred from the DNA. The sample includes 95,000 to 150,000 clones, 84% of them seen just once. Sample: PBMCs or T cells enriched from blood (not recorded which). The clonotype was recovered from a woman aged 25 to 45 who had recovered from COVID-19.

The CDR3 spells CASSSGTSGTDTQYF. In DNA, the CDR3 is TGTGCCAGCAGCTCCGGGACTAGCGGCACAGATACGCAGTATTTT. The V gene is TRBV7-9, the J gene TRBJ2-3; 10 bases line up with TRBD2. CDR3 length equals 15 residues. J lost 1 base, V lost 4 bases, and 2 bases had no gene match. CDR1 SEHNR and CDR2 FQNEAQ come from the germline V gene (reference sequence).